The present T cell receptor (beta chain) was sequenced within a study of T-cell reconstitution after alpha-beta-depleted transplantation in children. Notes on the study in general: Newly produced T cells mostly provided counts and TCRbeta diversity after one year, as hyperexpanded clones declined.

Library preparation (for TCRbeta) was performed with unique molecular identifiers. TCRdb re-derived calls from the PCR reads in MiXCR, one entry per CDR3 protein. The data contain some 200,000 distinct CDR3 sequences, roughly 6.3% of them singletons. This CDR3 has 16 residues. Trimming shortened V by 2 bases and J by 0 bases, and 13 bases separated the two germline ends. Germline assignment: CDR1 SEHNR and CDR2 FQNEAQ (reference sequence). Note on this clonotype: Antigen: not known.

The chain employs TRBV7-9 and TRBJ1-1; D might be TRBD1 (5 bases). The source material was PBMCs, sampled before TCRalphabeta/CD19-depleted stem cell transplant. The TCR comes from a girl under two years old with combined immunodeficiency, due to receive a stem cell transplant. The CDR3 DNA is TGTGCCAGCAGCTTAAGGGCAGGGCTGCTGAACACTGAAGCTTTCTTT. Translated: CASSLRAGLLNTEAFF.